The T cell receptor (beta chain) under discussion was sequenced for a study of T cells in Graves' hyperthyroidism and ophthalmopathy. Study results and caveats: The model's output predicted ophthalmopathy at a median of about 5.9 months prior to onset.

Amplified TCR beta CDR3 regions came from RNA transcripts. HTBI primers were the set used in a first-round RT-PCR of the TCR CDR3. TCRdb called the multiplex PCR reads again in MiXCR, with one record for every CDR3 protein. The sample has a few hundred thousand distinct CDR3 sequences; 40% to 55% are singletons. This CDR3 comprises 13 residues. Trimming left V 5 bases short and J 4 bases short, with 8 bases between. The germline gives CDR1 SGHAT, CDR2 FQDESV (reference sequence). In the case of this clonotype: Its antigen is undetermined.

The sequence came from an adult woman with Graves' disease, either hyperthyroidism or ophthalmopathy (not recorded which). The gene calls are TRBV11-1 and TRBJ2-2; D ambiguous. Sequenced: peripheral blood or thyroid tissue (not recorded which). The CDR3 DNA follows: TGTGCCAGCAGCCCGGTCGCCACCGGGGAGCTGTTTTTT. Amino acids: CASSPVATGELFF.